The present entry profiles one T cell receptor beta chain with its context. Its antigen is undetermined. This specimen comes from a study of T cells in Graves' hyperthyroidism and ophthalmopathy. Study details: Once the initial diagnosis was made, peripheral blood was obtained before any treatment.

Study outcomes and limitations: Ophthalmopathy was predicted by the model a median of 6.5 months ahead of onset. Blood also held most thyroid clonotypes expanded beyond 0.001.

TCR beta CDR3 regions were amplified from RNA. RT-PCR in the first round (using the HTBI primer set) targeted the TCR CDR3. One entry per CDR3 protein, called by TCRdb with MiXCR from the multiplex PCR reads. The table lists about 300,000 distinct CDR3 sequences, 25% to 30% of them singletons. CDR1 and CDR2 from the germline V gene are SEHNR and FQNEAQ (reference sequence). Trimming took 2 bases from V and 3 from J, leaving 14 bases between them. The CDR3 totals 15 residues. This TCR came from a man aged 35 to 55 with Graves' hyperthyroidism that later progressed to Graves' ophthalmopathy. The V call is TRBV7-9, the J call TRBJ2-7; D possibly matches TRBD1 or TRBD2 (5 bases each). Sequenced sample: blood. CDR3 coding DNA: TGTGCCAGCAGCTTACCCGGGGCCACGAACTACGAGCAGTACTTC. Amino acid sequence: CASSLPGATNYEQYF.